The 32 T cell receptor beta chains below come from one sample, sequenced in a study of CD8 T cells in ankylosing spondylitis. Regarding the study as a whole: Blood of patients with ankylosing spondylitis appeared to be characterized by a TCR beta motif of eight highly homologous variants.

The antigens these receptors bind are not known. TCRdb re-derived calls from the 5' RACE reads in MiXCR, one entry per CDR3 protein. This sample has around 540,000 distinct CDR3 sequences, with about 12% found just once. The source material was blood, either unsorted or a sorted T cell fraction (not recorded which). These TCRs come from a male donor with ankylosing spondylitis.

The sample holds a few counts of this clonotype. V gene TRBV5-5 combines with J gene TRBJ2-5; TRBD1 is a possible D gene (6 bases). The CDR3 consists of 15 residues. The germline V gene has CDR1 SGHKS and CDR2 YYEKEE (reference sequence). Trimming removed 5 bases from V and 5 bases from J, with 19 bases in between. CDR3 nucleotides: TGTGCCAGCAGGAGGGTCGTGGGGGCTGGGGAGACCCAGTACTTC. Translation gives CASRRVVGAGETQYF.

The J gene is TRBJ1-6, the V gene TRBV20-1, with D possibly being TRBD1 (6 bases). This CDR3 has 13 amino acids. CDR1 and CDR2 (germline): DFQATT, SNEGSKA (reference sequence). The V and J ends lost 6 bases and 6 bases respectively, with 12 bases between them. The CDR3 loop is CSAAGAVNSPLHF. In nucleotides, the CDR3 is TGCAGTGCCGCAGGGGCTGTTAATTCACCCCTCCACTTT.

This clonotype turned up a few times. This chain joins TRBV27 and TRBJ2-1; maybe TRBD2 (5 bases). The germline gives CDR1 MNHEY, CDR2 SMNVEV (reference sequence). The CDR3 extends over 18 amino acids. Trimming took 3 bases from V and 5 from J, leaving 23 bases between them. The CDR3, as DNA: TGTGCCAGCAGTTTTAAGAGGTCAGGTCGGGGAAGTAACAATGAGCAGTTCTTC. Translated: CASSFKRSGRGSNNEQFF.

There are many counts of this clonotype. For the CDR3, the DNA is TGTGCCAGCAGATTTTCAGGGGGCTACACTGAAGCTTTCTTT. It encodes CASRFSGGYTEAFF. The chain is built from TRBV27 and TRBJ1-1; TRBD1 matches at 8 bases. Germline V gene sequence: CDR1 MNHEY, CDR2 SMNVEV (reference sequence). CDR3 length equals 14 residues. V was clipped by 6 bases and J by 3 bases; unmatched bases: 6.

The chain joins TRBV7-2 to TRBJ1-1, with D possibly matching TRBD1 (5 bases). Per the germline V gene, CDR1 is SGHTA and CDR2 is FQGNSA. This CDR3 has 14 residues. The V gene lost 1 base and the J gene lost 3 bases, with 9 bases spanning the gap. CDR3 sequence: CASSLGQTHTEAFF. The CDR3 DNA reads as TGTGCCAGCAGCTTAGGACAGACGCACACTGAAGCTTTCTTT.

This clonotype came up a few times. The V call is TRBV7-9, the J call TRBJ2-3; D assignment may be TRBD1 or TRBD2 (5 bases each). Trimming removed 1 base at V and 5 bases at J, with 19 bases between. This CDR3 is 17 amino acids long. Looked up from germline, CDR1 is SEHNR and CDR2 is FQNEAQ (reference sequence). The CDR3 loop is CASSLEVIWGREDTQYF. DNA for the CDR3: TGTGCCAGCAGCTTAGAGGTGATCTGGGGGAGAGAAGATACGCAGTATTTT.

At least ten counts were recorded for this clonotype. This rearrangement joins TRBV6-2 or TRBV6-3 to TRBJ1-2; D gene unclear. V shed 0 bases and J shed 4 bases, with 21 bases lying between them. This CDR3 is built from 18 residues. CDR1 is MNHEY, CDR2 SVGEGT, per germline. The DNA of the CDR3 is TGTGCCAGCAGTTACTCCCTCTCCGGGCAGGAGTCCTCCTATGGCTACACCTTC. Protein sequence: CASSYSLSGQESSYGYTF.

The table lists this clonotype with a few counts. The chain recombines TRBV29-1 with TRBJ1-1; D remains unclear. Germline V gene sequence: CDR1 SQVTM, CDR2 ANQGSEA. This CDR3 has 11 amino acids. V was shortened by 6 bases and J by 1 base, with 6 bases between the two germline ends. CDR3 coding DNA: TGCAGCGTCGTAGAGAACACTGAAGCTTTCTTT. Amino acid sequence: CSVVENTEAFF.

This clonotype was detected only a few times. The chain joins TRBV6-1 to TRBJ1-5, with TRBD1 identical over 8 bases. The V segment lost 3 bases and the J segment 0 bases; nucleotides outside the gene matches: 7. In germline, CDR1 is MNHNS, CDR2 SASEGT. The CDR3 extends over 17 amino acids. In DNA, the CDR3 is TGTGCCAGCAGTGATAGGGGACAGGTTCTTAGCAATCAGCCCCAGCATTTT. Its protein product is CASSDRGQVLSNQPQHF.

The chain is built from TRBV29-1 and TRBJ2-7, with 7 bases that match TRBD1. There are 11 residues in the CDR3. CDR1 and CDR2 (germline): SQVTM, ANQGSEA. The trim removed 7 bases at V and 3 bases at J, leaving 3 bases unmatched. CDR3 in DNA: TGCAGCGCTAGGACAGGCTACGAGCAGTACTTC. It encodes CSARTGYEQYF.

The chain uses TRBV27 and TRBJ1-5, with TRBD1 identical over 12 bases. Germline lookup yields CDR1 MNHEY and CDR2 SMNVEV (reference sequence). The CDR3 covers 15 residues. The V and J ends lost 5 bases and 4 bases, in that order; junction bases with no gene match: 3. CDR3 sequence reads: CASSPGQGANQPQHF. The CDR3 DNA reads TGTGCCAGCAGTCCGGGACAGGGGGCTAATCAGCCCCAGCATTTT.

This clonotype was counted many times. The CDR3 loop reads CASSLGTSYEQYV. DNA of the CDR3: TGTGCCAGCAGCCTAGGGACATCCTACGAGCAGTACGTC. This chain joins TRBV3-1 and TRBJ2-7, with a possible D match to TRBD1 (6 bases). V lost 4 bases and J 1 base, leaving 8 bases between the germline ends. The CDR3 spans 13 residues. Germline lookup yields CDR1 LGHDT and CDR2 YNNKEL (reference sequence).

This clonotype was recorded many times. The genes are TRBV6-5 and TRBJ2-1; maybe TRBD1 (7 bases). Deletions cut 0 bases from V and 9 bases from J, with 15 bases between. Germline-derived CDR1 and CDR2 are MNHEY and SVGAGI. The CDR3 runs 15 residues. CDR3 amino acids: CASSYSGTEGGEQFF. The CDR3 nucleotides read TGTGCCAGCAGTTACTCCGGGACAGAGGGGGGTGAGCAGTTCTTC.

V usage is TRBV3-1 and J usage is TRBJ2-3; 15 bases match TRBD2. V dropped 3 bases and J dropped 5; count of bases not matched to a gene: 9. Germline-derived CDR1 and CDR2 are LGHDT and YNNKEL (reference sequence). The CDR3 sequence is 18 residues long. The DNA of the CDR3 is TGTGCCAGCAGCCAGGGGAGGACTAGCGGGAGGGGAAGAGATACGCAGTATTTT. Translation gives CASSQGRTSGRGRDTQYF.

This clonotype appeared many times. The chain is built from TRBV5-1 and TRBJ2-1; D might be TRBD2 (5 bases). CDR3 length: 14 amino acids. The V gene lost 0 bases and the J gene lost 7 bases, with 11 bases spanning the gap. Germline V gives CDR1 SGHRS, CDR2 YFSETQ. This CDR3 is CASSLEEALNEQFF. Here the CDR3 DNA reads TGCGCCAGCAGCTTGGAGGAGGCCTTGAATGAGCAGTTCTTC.

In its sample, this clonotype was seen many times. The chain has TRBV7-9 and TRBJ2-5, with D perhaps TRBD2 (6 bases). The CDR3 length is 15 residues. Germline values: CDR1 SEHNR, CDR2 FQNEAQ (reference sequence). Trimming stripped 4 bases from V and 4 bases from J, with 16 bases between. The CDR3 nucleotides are TGTGCCAGCAGCTACCGGGACTCACTTCTAGAGACCCAGTACTTC. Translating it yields CASSYRDSLLETQYF.

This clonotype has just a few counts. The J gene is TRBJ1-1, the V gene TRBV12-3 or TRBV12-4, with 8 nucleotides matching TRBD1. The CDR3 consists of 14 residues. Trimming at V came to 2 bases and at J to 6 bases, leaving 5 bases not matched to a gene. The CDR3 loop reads CASSLWGTGAEAFF. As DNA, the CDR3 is TGTGCCAGCAGTTTATGGGGGACAGGAGCTGAAGCTTTCTTT.

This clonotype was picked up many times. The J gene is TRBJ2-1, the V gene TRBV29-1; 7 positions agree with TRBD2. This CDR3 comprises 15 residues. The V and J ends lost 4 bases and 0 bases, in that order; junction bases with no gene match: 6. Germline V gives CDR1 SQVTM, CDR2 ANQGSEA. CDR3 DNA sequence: TGCAGCGTTGGTACTAGCGCTAGCTCCTACAATGAGCAGTTCTTC. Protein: CSVGTSASSYNEQFF.

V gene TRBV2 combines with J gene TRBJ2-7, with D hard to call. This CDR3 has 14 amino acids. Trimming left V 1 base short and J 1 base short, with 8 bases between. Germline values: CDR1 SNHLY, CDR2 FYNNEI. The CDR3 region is CASSEEDESYEQYF. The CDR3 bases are TGTGCCAGCAGTGAAGAGGACGAGTCCTACGAGCAGTACTTC.

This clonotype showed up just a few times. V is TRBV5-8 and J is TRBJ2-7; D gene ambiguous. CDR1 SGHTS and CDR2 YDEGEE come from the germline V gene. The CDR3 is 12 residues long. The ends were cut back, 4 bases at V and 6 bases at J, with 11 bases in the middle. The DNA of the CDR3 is TGTGCCAGCAGCAGAGATCCGGGCGAGCAGTACTTC. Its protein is CASSRDPGEQYF. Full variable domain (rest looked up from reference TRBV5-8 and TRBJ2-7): EAGVTQSPTHLIKTRGQQATLRCSPISGHTSVYWYQQALGLGLQFLLWYDEGEERNRGNFPPRFSGRQFPNYSSELNVNALELEDSALYLCASSRDPGEQYFGPGTRLTVT.

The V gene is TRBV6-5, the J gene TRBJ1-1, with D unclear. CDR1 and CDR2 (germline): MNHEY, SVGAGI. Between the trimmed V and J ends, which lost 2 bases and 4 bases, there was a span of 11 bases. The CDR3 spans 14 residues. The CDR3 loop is CASSYEGGRTEAFF. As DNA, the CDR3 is TGTGCCAGCAGTTACGAGGGAGGACGCACTGAAGCTTTCTTT.

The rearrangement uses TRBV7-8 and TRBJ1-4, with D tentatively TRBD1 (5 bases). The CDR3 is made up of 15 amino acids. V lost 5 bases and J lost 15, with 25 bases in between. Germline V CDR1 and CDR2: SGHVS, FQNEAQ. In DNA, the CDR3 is TGTGCCAGCAGCCTAACTCCCGGGGCCCCCTTGATTTTGTTTTTT. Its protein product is CASSLTPGAPLILFF. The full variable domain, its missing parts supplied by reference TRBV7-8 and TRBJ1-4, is GAGVSQSPRYKVAKRGQDVALRCDPISGHVSLFWYQQALGQGPEFLTYFQNEAQLDKSGLPSDRFFAERPEGSVSTLKIQRTQQEDSAVYLCASSLTPGAPLILFFGSGTQLSVL.

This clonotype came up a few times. The chain's CDR3 is CASRVTDATNEKLFF. The CDR3 bases are TGTGCCAGCAGGGTGACGGATGCAACTAATGAAAAACTGTTTTTT. The chain employs TRBV7-2 and TRBJ1-4; D not resolved. Trimming removed 6 bases from V and 0 bases from J, with 11 bases in between. The CDR3 has 15 residues. Germline CDR1 reads SGHTA; CDR2 reads FQGNSA.

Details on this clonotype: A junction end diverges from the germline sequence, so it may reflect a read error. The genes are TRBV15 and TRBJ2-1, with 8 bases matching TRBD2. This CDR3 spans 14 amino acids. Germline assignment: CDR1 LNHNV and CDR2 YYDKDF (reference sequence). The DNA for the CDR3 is TGTGCCACCAGCAGAGATCTGTCGGGAGGGGCAAGGATCTTC. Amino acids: CATSRDLSGGARIF. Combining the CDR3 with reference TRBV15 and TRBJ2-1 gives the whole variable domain DAMVIQNPRYQVTQFGKPVTLSCSQTLNHNVMYWYQQKSSQAPKLLFHYYDKDFNNEADTPDNFQSRRPNTSFCFLDIRSPGLGDTAMYLCATSRDLSGGARIFGPGTRLTVL.

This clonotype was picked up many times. CDR3 protein: CASSQQGNSYEQYF. The CDR3 region has the DNA TGTGCCAGCAGCCAACAGGGGAACTCCTACGAGCAGTACTTC. The chain joins TRBV7-6 to TRBJ2-7, with 7 bases fitting TRBD1. The CDR3 totals 14 residues. Germline V gene lookup returns CDR1 SGHVS and CDR2 FNYEAQ. V gave up 5 bases and J gave up 0 bases; unmatched junction bases: 4.

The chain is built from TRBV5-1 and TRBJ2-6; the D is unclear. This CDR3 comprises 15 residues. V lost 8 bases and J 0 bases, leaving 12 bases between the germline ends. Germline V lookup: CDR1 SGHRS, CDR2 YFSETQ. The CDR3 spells CASRTETSGANVLTF. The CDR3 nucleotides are TGCGCCAGTAGGACCGAAACCTCTGGGGCCAACGTCCTGACTTTC.

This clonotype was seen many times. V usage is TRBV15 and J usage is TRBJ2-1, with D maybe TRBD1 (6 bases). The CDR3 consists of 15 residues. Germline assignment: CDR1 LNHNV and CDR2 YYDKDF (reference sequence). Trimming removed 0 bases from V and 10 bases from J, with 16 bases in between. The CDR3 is CATSRDIGGSREQFF. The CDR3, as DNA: TGTGCCACCAGCAGAGATATAGGGGGAAGCAGAGAGCAGTTCTTC. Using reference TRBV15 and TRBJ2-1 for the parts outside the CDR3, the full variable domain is DAMVIQNPRYQVTQFGKPVTLSCSQTLNHNVMYWYQQKSSQAPKLLFHYYDKDFNNEADTPDNFQSRRPNTSFCFLDIRSPGLGDTAMYLCATSRDIGGSREQFFGPGTRLTVL.

CDR3 region: CASSPNRAEQFF. In nucleotides, the CDR3 is TGTGCCAGCTCACCGAACAGGGCTGAGCAGTTCTTC. The chain joins TRBV18 to TRBJ2-1; D is possibly TRBD1 (6 bases). V lost 3 bases and J lost 9, with 9 bases in between. The CDR3 runs to 12 residues. Germline V gene data show CDR1 as KGHSH and CDR2 as LQKENI.

Here the CDR3 reads CATSRDRDEPQHF. In DNA form, the CDR3 reads TGTGCCACCAGCAGAGATCGCGACGAGCCCCAGCATTTT. The chain is built from TRBV15 and TRBJ1-5, with D unresolved. The CDR3 covers 13 residues. Looked up from germline, CDR1 is LNHNV and CDR2 is YYDKDF (reference sequence). Trimming stripped 0 bases from V and 8 bases from J, with 8 bases between.

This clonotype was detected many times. The chain's CDR3 is CASSQDPGVNQETQYF. In nucleotides, the CDR3 is TGCGCCAGCAGCCAAGATCCAGGAGTAAACCAAGAGACCCAGTACTTC. The chain combines TRBV4-1 with TRBJ2-5, with D hard to call. CDR3 length: 16 residues. V lost 0 bases, J lost 0 bases, and 11 bases lay in between. Germline CDR1 reads MGHRA; CDR2 reads YSYEKL.

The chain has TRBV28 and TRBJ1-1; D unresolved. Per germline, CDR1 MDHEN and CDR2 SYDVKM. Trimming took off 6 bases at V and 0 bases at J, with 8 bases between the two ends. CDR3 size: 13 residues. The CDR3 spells CASRGGVNTEAFF. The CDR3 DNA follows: TGTGCCAGCAGGGGCGGAGTGAACACTGAAGCTTTCTTT. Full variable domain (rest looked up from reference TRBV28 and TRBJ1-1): DVKVTQSSRYLVKRTGEKVFLECVQDMDHENMFWYRQDPGLGLRLIYFSYDVKMKEKGDIPEGYSVSREKKERFSLILESASTNQTSMYLCASRGGVNTEAFFGQGTRLTVV.

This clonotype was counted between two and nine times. The CDR3 region is CATSRGSSGVNEQFF. Written as DNA, the CDR3 is TGTGCCACCAGCAGAGGATCATCAGGGGTAAATGAGCAGTTCTTC. The gene calls are TRBV15 and TRBJ2-1; TRBD1 might be the D (6 bases). Germline V gene sequence: CDR1 LNHNV, CDR2 YYDKDF (reference sequence). The CDR3 extends over 15 amino acids. V lost 1 base to trimming and J lost 7 bases, with 14 bases between them.